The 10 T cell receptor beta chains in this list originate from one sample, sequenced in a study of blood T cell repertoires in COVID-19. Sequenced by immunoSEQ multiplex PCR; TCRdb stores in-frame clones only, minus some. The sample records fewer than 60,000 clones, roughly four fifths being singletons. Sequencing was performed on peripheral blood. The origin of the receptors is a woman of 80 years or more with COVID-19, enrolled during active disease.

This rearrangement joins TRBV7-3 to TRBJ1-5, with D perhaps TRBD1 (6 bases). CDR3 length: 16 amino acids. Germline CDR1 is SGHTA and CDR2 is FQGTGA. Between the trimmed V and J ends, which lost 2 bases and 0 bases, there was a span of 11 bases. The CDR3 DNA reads TGTGCCAGCAGCTTACGCAGGGGCGATAGCAATCAGCCCCAGCATTTT. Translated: CASSLRRGDSNQPQHF.

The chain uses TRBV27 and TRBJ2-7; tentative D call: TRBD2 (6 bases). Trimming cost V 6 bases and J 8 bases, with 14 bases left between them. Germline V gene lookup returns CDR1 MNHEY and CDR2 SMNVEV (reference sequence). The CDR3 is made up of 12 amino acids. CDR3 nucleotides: TGTGCCAGCAGGAGTGGGGGGTTTAAGCAGTACTTC. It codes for CASRSGGFKQYF.

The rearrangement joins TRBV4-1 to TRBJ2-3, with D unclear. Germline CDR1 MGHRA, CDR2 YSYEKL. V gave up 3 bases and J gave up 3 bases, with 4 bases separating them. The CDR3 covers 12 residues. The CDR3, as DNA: TGCGCCAGCAGCCAGAGTACAGATACGCAGTATTTT. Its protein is CASSQSTDTQYF.

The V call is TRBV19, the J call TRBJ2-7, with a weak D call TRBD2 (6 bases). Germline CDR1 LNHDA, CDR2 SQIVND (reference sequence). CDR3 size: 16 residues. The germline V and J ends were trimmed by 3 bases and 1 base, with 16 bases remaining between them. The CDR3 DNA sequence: TGTGCCAGTAGTATTGGAGGGCCTGGGAGTTCCTACGAGCAGTACTTC. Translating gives CASSIGGPGSSYEQYF.

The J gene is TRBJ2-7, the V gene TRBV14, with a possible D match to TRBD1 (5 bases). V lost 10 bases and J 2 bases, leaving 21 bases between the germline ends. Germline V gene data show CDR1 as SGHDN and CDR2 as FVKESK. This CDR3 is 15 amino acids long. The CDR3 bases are TGTGCCATGAGACCCTCAGACAGTGGGACCTACGAGCAGTACTTC. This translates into CAMRPSDSGTYEQYF. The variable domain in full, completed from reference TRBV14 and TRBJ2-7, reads EAGVTQFPSHSVIEKGQTVTLRCDPISGHDNLYWYRRVMGKEIKFLLHFVKESKQDESGMPNNRFLAERTGGTYSTLKVQPAELEDSGVYFCAMRPSDSGTYEQYFGPGTRLTVT.

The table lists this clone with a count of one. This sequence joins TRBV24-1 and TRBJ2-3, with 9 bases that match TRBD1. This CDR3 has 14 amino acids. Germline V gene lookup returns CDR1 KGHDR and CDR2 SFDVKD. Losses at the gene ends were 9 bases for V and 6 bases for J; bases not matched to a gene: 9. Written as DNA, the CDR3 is TGTGCCACCTCTGGGACAGGGAGTTTGGATACGCAGTATTTT. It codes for CATSGTGSLDTQYF.

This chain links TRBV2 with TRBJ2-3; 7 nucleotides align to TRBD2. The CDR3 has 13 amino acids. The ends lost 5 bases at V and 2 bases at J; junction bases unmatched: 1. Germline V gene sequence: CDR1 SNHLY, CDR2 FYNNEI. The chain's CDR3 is CASSRDYTDTQYF. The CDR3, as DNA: TGTGCCAGCAGTCGGGACTACACAGATACGCAGTATTTT.

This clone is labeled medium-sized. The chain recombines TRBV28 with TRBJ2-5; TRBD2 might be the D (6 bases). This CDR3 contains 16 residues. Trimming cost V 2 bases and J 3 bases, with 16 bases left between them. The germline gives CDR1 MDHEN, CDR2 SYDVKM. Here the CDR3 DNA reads TGTGCCAGCAGTTTACCCCCGGCGGGGCGAGAAGAGACCCAGTACTTC. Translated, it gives CASSLPPAGREETQYF.

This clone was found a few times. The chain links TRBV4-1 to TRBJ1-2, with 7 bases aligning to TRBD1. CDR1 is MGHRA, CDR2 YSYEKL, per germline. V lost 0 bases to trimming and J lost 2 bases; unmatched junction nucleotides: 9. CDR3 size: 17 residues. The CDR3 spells CASSQDPSGQNNYGYTF. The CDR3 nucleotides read TGCGCCAGCAGCCAAGATCCGTCGGGACAGAACAACTATGGCTACACCTTC.

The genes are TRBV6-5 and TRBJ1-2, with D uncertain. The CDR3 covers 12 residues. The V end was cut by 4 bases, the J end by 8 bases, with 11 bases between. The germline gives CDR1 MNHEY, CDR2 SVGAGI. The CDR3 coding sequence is TGTGCCAGCAGTTCGACGCGGGGAGGCTACACCTTC. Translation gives CASSSTRGGYTF.